This T cell receptor beta chain was retrieved from a study of shared T cell receptors in the human thymus (dated by TCRdb to 2020 to 2022). Some background on the complete study: The study examined how self-reactive, shared T-cell receptor alpha chains are generated in the human thymus.

As to this clone: Its antigen is still unknown. The input lacks base qualities; no much larger clone sits a single base away.

Sequences SEHNR (CDR1) and FQNEAQ (CDR2) are obtained from the germline V gene (reference sequence). Deletion took 0 bases off V and 5 bases off J, with a span of 11 bases between the germline ends. CDR3 length: 15 amino acids, cysteine to phenylalanine. The only DNA kept is the CDR3, 45 bases in frame from the first base. The library was prepared using the immunoSEQ multiplex PCR assay. The table comes from immuneACCESS by way of TCRdb, which keeps in-frame sequences with V and J called. Part of the clones is missing from these tables; in studies checked, under half for an unresolved V gene and the rest for unknown reasons. For this sample the table gives about 730,000 clones, of which 70% to 90% were detected only once. Jointly, the top ten make up 0.0095% to 0.011% of the sample. This sample was shared with a second study, whose subject was human thymus T cells. As the second publication notes: Donors were immunologically healthy infants undergoing open corrective cardiac surgery for congenital heart defects in Finland. Thymus tissue was collected as surgical resects that were removed during corrective cardiac surgery. Biased V and J gene segment usage appeared to be present in both thymic and peripheral blood repertoires. Highly overlapping thymic TCR repertoires among unrelated individuals were reported in the related research. The study described the TCR alpha and beta repertoires in under ten infant thymus samples and four matching peripheral blood samples. Donor ages ranged from about 7 to 244 days, and the cohort comprised six or seven male and two female infants. After being mechanically released from the tissue, thymocytes were kept at -70 degrees C in pellets of about 9-34 million cells. A QIAsymphony instrument was used to extract genomic DNA from the frozen cell pellets. TCRB and TCRAD loci were amplified from a standardized quantity of quality-controlled genomic DNA using the immunoSEQ multiplex PCR assay. The V(D)J region was spanned by amplicons of a length sufficient to cover the CDR3 and to identify V and J genes. Through the commercial immunoSEQ service, the amplicons were sequenced on an Illumina platform. Primer bias and sequencing errors were corrected as previously described, and TCRAD and TCRB were defined on the basis of the IMGT database. Repertoires were analysed with immunoSEQ Analyzer 3.0 and VDJTools, covering basic statistics, V/J segment usage, diversity estimates, rarefaction and pairwise overlap. Diversity was estimated using the Chao1, ChaoE, Efron-Thisted, Shannon and inverse Simpson indices, and was also estimated on datasets down-sampled to the size of the smallest sample. Repertoire overlap was assessed by strict matching of CDR3 nucleotide sequence, V gene and J gene, and clustering was done by Jaccard-based multidimensional scaling. On average, thymus samples yielded hundreds of thousands of unique TCRB clonotypes, whereas blood samples yielded about 84,000.

The origin of this receptor is a girl less than two years old with a congenital heart defect. Donor details come from another sample of the same person, matched by shared clones. Sequenced material: thymocytes. The chain couples TRBV7-9 to TRBJ1-5; possibly the D gene is TRBD1, per 6 matching bases. This receptor has the CDR3 CASSLAAGADQPQHF. The DNA sequence reads TGTGCCAGCAGCTTAGCGGCAGGGGCGGATCAGCCCCAGCATTTT.